This T cell receptor beta chain derives from a study of human T cells and chemical hapten exposure. MiXCR, applied by TCRdb to the RACE reads, yields one record per CDR3 protein. The table has 90,000 to 140,000 distinct CDR3 sequences, around 34% seen once. Germline V gene lookup returns CDR1 SQVTM and CDR2 ANQGSEA. The CDR3 contains 17 residues. Details on this clonotype: One end of the junction varies from germline; a read error may be responsible.

Regarding time point: patch test 3, about 24 weeks after DPC sensitization. Treatment denoted: therapeutic diphenylcyclopropenone sensitization with weekly scalp DPC. This specimen was whole blood, taken in connection with sensitization to the hapten diphenylcyclopropenone (DPC). This TCR derives from a man aged 35-49 years with alopecia areata. Some clones in this sample may be carry-over from other donors' samples. J is TRBJ2-5 and V is TRBV29-1; TRBD2 agrees at 14 bases. CDR3: CSLEVIGTSGRQETQYF. Here the CDR3 DNA reads TGCAGCCTTGAAGTAATAGGGACTAGCGGGAGACAAGAGACCCAGTACTTC.